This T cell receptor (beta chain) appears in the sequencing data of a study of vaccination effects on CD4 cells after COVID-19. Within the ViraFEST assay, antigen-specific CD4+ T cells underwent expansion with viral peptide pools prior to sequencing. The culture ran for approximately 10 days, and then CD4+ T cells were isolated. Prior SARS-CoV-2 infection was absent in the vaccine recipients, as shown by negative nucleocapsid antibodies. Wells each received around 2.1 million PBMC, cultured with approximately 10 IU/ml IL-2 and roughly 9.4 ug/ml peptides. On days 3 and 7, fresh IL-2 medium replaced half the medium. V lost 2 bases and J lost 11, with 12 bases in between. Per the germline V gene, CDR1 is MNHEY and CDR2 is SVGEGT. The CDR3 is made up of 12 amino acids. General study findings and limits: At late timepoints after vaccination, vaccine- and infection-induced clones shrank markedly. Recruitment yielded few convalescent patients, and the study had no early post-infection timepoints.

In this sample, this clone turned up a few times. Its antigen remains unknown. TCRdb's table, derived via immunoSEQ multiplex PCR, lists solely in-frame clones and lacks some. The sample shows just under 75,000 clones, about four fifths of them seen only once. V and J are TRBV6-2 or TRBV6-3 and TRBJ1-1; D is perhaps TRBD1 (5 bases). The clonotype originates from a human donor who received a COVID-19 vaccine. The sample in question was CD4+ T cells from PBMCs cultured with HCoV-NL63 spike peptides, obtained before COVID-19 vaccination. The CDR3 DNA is TGTGCCAGCAGTTACCTACAGGATCTGGCTTTCTTT. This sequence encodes CASSYLQDLAFF.